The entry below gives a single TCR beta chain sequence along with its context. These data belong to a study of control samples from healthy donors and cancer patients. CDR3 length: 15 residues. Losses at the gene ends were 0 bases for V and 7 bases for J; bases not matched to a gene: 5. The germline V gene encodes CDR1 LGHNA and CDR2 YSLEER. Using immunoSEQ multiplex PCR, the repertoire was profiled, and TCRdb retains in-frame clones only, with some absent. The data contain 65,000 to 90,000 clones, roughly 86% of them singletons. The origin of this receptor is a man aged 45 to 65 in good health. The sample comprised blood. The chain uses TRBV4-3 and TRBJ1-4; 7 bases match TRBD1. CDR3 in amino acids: CASSQDRQGAEKLFF. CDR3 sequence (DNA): TGCGCCAGCAGCCAAGATCGACAGGGTGCTGAAAAACTGTTTTTT.